These 24 T cell receptor beta chains were sequenced from one sample in a study of Graves' ophthalmopathy and Graves' hyperthyroidism. RNA transcripts yielded amplified TCR beta CDR3 regions. HTBI-primed first-round RT-PCR preceded second-round multiplex PCR. TCRdb processed the multiplex PCR reads anew with MiXCR; each CDR3 protein has one entry. The data hold about 740,000 distinct CDR3 sequences, with approximately 40% observed a single time. The sample consisted of peripheral blood. The receptors were sampled from an adult man with Graves' ophthalmopathy.

Points on this clonotype: This may come from a read error, since a much larger clone is one base off. This chain connects TRBV11-2 to TRBJ2-5, with D possibly called TRBD1 or TRBD2 (5 bases each). The V end lost 1 base, the J end lost 7 bases, and 13 bases lay between the germline ends. This CDR3 contains 14 residues. Germline loops: CDR1 SGHAT, CDR2 FQNNGV. DNA for the CDR3: TGTGCCAGCAGCTTAGCGGGGCCCGAGGGGACCCAGTACTTC. This encodes CASSLAGPEGTQYF. The whole variable domain, remainder taken from reference TRBV11-2 and TRBJ2-5, is EAGVAQSPRYKIIEKRQSVAFWCNPISGHATLYWYQQILGQGPKLLIQFQNNGVVDDSQLPKDRFSAERLKGVDSTLKIQPAKLEDSAVYLCASSLAGPEGTQYFGPGTRLLVL.

The V and J genes are TRBV19 and TRBJ2-7; 7 bases match TRBD2. This CDR3 comprises 15 residues. Germline CDR1 and CDR2: LNHDA and SQIVND (reference sequence). With 3 bases clipped from V and 4 bases from J, the junction kept 9 bases outside the gene matches. The CDR3 DNA is TGTGCCAGTAGTATTGGTCTAGCGGAAATGTACGAGCAGTACTTC. It encodes CASSIGLAEMYEQYF.

Comment on this clonotype: At one boundary the junction diverges from the germline segment, which might be a read error. The rearrangement links TRBV10-2 to TRBJ1-2; the D gene is possibly TRBD1 (5 bases). This CDR3 contains 16 residues. Looked up from germline, CDR1 is WSHSY and CDR2 is SAAADI. The CDR3 DNA sequence: TGTGCCAGCAGTCCTCAAGCCGGGACGGGGATCTATGGCTACACCTTC. It is translated as CASSPQAGTGIYGYTF.

The table lists this clonotype with many counts. The J gene is TRBJ1-6, the V gene TRBV7-2; D call uncertain. The germline gives CDR1 SGHTA, CDR2 FQGNSA. V was cut by 1 base and J by 8 bases, with 12 bases left in between. The CDR3 covers 15 residues. The CDR3 loop is CASSLGGSPYSPLHF. CDR3 nucleotides: TGTGCCAGCAGCTTAGGAGGGTCTCCCTATTCACCCCTCCACTTT.

This clonotype was counted many times. The chain joins TRBV7-9 to TRBJ2-2; D is undetermined. Germline V gene sequence: CDR1 SEHNR, CDR2 FQNEAQ (reference sequence). The V end lost 6 bases, the J end lost 6 bases, and 11 bases lay between the germline ends. The CDR3 consists of 13 residues. CDR3 residues: CASSLLAAGELFF. The DNA for the CDR3 is TGTGCCAGCAGTTTGTTGGCAGCCGGGGAGCTGTTTTTT. Variable domain in full (rest from reference TRBV7-9 and TRBJ2-2): DTGVSQNPRHKITKRGQNVTFRCDPISEHNRLYWYRQTLGQGPEFLTYFQNEAQLEKSRLLSDRFSAERPKGSFSTLEIQRTEQGDSAMYLCASSLLAAGELFFGEGSRLTVL.

About this clonotype: One end of the junction varies from germline; a read error may be responsible. The gene calls are TRBV24-1 and TRBJ1-5; TRBD1 is a possible D gene (5 bases). This CDR3 comprises 15 residues. Germline lookup yields CDR1 KGHDR and CDR2 SFDVKD. The CDR3 DNA follows: TGTGCCAGCAGTTACTCGGGACTAGGGTTTCAGCCCCAGCATTTT. Translated: CASSYSGLGFQPQHF.

This clonotype was seen ten or more times. The rearrangement uses TRBV15 and TRBJ1-2; 8 bases are shared with TRBD1. Germline trimming cut 4 bases from V and 8 bases from J; bases unmatched to any gene: 12. Germline V gene data show CDR1 as LNHNV and CDR2 as YYDKDF (reference sequence). There are 15 residues in the CDR3. CDR3 region: CATSTIGQGSEGYTF. Here the CDR3 DNA reads TGTGCCACCAGCACCATCGGACAGGGTTCGGAGGGCTACACCTTC.

This clonotype was found many times. The chain joins TRBV7-6 to TRBJ1-6, with D unclear. CDR3 length equals 13 residues. The V gene's germline CDR1 is SGHVS and CDR2 FNYEAQ. V lost 4 bases to trimming and J lost 7 bases, with 8 bases between them. Written as DNA, the CDR3 is TGTGCCAGCAGCTCCCGGGAAAATTCACCCCTCCACTTT. Encoded protein: CASSSRENSPLHF.

Only one count was recorded for this clonotype. The junction departs from the called germline gene at one end, perhaps through a read error. This chain connects TRBV24-1 to TRBJ1-4; 7 bases align to TRBD1. The CDR3 is 18 residues long. Germline V gene sequence: CDR1 KGHDR, CDR2 SFDVKD. The CDR3 loop is CAISESQRGRAPGEKLFF. CDR3 DNA: TGTGCCATCAGTGAGTCTCAGAGGGGGCGGGCCCCCGGAGAAAAACTGTTTTTT.

CDR3: CASSQDWGQSNYGYTF. The CDR3 region has the DNA TGTGCCAGCAGCCAAGATTGGGGACAGAGTAACTATGGCTACACCTTC. This rearrangement joins TRBV4-2 to TRBJ1-2, with 7 bases identical to TRBD1. J gave up 1 base and V 0 bases, and 5 bases lay outside the gene matches. The CDR3 has 16 residues. Looked up from germline, CDR1 is LGHNA and CDR2 is YNFKEQ.

This chain connects TRBV10-3 to TRBJ1-5; D may be TRBD1 (5 bases). The CDR3 is made up of 15 amino acids. Trimming took off 10 bases at V and 0 bases at J, with 16 bases between the two ends. CDR1 is ENHRY, CDR2 SYGVKD, per germline. The CDR3 DNA sequence: TGTGCCAGCATCCCGGGGGGGGATAGCAATCAGCCCCAGCATTTT. The encoded protein is CASIPGGDSNQPQHF.

V usage is TRBV6-5 and J usage is TRBJ1-1; 8 bases are a match to TRBD1. Looked up from germline, CDR1 is MNHEY and CDR2 is SVGAGI. V gave up 7 bases and J gave up 2 bases; unmatched junction bases: 9. There are 15 residues in the CDR3. Here the CDR3 reads CASIRTGSTNTEAFF. The CDR3, as DNA: TGTGCCAGCATCCGGACAGGGTCAACTAACACTGAAGCTTTCTTT.

The rearrangement joins TRBV7-2 to TRBJ2-2, with D possibly being TRBD1 (5 bases). Germline V lookup: CDR1 SGHTA, CDR2 FQGNSA. The V gene lost 3 bases and the J gene lost 1 base, with 9 bases spanning the gap. CDR3 length equals 15 residues. This CDR3 is CASSFSRGNTGELFF. The CDR3 region has the DNA TGTGCCAGCAGCTTTAGTAGGGGGAACACCGGGGAGCTGTTTTTT.

The rearrangement links TRBV7-9 to TRBJ1-2; D perhaps matches TRBD1 (6 bases). The germline gives CDR1 SEHNR, CDR2 FQNEAQ (reference sequence). The CDR3 is 15 residues long. V was trimmed by 3 bases and J by 4 bases, leaving 15 bases between them. This chain's CDR3 is CASSLDSSSLYGYTF. DNA of the CDR3: TGTGCCAGCAGCTTGGACAGTTCCTCCCTCTATGGCTACACCTTC.

The chain carries TRBV11-2 and TRBJ2-3; D remains ambiguous. This CDR3 region has 15 residues. The V and J ends lost 3 bases and 2 bases respectively, with 12 bases between them. Germline CDR1 is SGHAT and CDR2 is FQNNGV. The CDR3, as DNA: TGTGCCAGCAGCTTCTCCGGGCTGAACACAGATACGCAGTATTTT. As protein: CASSFSGLNTDTQYF. Combining the CDR3 with reference TRBV11-2 and TRBJ2-3 gives the whole variable domain EAGVAQSPRYKIIEKRQSVAFWCNPISGHATLYWYQQILGQGPKLLIQFQNNGVVDDSQLPKDRFSAERLKGVDSTLKIQPAKLEDSAVYLCASSFSGLNTDTQYFGPGTRLTVL.

This chain links TRBV7-2 with TRBJ2-7; D is ambiguous. CDR1 is SGHTA and CDR2 is FQGNSA in the germline V gene. The CDR3 is made up of 14 amino acids. V gave up 4 bases and J gave up 4 bases, with 14 bases separating them. CDR3 loop: CASSSPGVWYEQYF. CDR3 bases: TGTGCCAGCAGCTCCCCCGGAGTTTGGTACGAGCAGTACTTC.

The CDR3 DNA is TGTGCCAGCTCACCCCGGCCCGTGGAGGCTGAAGCTTTCTTT. Its protein is CASSPRPVEAEAFF. The gene calls are TRBV19 and TRBJ1-1; D call uncertain. Looked up from germline, CDR1 is LNHDA and CDR2 is SQIVND (reference sequence). Trimming stripped 9 bases from V and 6 bases from J, with 20 bases between. This CDR3 contains 14 residues.

CDR3 nucleotide sequence: TGTGCCAGCAGAAAACAGGGATATAACACTGAAGCTTTCTTT. Translated: CASRKQGYNTEAFF. The chain employs TRBV6-4 and TRBJ1-1, with D possibly being TRBD1 (6 bases). CDR1 and CDR2 (germline): MRHNA, SNTAGT. This CDR3 has 14 amino acids. The V end was cut by 6 bases, the J end by 2 bases, with 13 bases between.

This clonotype was seen just once. CDR3 region: CASVQDRNTEAFF. In nucleotides, the CDR3 is TGTGCCAGCGTTCAGGACAGGAACACTGAAGCTTTCTTT. The chain employs TRBV12-3 or TRBV12-4 and TRBJ1-1, with a weak D call TRBD1 (6 bases). CDR3 length: 13 amino acids. Trimming removed 8 bases from V and 1 base from J, with 11 bases in between.

V is TRBV7-2 and J is TRBJ2-7; D possibly matches TRBD1 or TRBD2 (5 bases each). V gave up 0 bases and J gave up 6 bases, with 18 bases separating them. CDR3 length: 16 amino acids. Germline-derived CDR1 and CDR2 are SGHTA and FQGNSA. The CDR3 nucleotides are TGTGCCAGCAGCTTAGCTTCCGGGTGGGGGTCGAGCGAGCAGTACTTC. As protein: CASSLASGWGSSEQYF.

V usage is TRBV20-1 and J usage is TRBJ2-6, with 7 bases matching TRBD1. Germline assignment: CDR1 DFQATT and CDR2 SNEGSKA (reference sequence). J lost 0 bases, V lost 5 bases, and 4 bases had no gene match. This CDR3 is 15 amino acids long. The CDR3 DNA follows: TGCAGTGCTGGAAGGACAGGCTCTGGGGCCAACGTCCTGACTTTC. Translating gives CSAGRTGSGANVLTF.

A few counts support this clonotype. V usage is TRBV25-1 and J usage is TRBJ1-6, with 8 bases fitting TRBD1. Trimming removed 1 base from V and 8 bases from J; junction bases left unmatched: 4. Germline assignment: CDR1 MGHDK and CDR2 SYGVNS. The CDR3 length is 15 residues. The CDR3 sequence is CASSEFDRGDSPLHF. As DNA, the CDR3 is TGTGCCAGCAGTGAATTCGACAGGGGTGATTCACCCCTCCACTTT.

With regard to this clonotype: This may be a read error: a much more frequent sequence differs by one nucleotide. V is TRBV7-2 and J is TRBJ2-7; no definite D call. The CDR3 length is 13 residues. CDR1 and CDR2 from the germline V gene are SGHTA and FQGNSA. Deletions cut 4 bases from V and 2 bases from J, with 9 bases between. The CDR3 loop reads CASSSVAPYEQYF. The CDR3 DNA reads TGTGCCAGCAGCTCCGTCGCACCCTACGAGCAGTACTTC. The full variable domain, in which reference TRBV7-2 and TRBJ2-7 provide the parts outside the CDR3, is GAGVSQSPSNKVTEKGKDVELRCDPISGHTALYWYRQSLGQGLEFLIYFQGNSAPDKSGLPSDRFSAERTGGSVSTLTIQRTQQEDSAVYLCASSSVAPYEQYFGPGTRLTVT.

This clonotype appeared a few times. The genes are TRBV7-9 and TRBJ1-1; tentatively, D is TRBD1 (6 bases). The CDR3 extends over 13 amino acids. Looked up from germline, CDR1 is SEHNR and CDR2 is FQNEAQ (reference sequence). Deletions cut 5 bases from V and 2 bases from J, with 9 bases between. CDR3 nucleotides: TGTGCCAGCAGCAGGGGGTTCAACACTGAAGCTTTCTTT. Translating gives CASSRGFNTEAFF. Supplemented by reference TRBV7-9 and TRBJ1-1, the full variable domain reads DTGVSQNPRHKITKRGQNVTFRCDPISEHNRLYWYRQTLGQGPEFLTYFQNEAQLEKSRLLSDRFSAERPKGSFSTLEIQRTEQGDSAMYLCASSRGFNTEAFFGQGTRLTVV.